Listed below are T cell receptor beta chains from one sample, sequenced in a study of CD8+ T cells in alopecia areata. Produced via immunoSEQ multiplex PCR; TCRdb's table is partial and in-frame only. The data hold approximately 180,000 clones, with 67% observed a single time. Sequenced here: CD8+ T cells sorted from blood, sampled at week 0. The receptors stem from a human donor with alopecia areata. CDR3s include the opening cysteine and the closing phenylalanine or tryptophan. A D gene is named only where the DNA matches it firmly. Rows give clone size only sometimes, using once, few, many, or a class for an expanded clone.

j_call d_call clone_size v_call cdr3_nt cdr3_aa
TRBJ2-3 NA NA TRBV19 TGTGCCAGTAGACGGGATGGGACAGATACGCAGTATTTT CASRRDGTDTQYF
TRBJ2-7 NA once TRBV12-5 TGTGCTAGTGGTTCGGGATACGAGCAGTACTTC CASGSGYEQYF
TRBJ2-2 TRBD2 NA TRBV7-3 TGTGCCAGCAGCCCGACCGGGACTAGCCCTCCCGGGGAGCTGTTTTTT CASSPTGTSPPGELFF
TRBJ2-1 NA few TRBV7-9 TGTGCCAGCAGCAGCTTTACCAATGAGCAGTTCTTC CASSSFTNEQFF
TRBJ2-5 TRBD1 NA TRBV18 TGTGCCAGCTCACCACCGTCCGGGACAGTTGAAGAGACCCAGTACTTC CASSPPSGTVEETQYF
TRBJ2-7 TRBD2 NA TRBV5-1 TGCGCCAGCAGCTTGATCCGGGGGGAGACTTACGAGCAGTACTTC CASSLIRGETYEQYF
TRBJ2-3 TRBD2 NA TRBV29-1 TGCAGCGTTGACGAGCGGGGCCGGAGCACAGATACGCAGTATTTT CSVDERGRSTDTQYF
TRBJ1-4 NA NA TRBV30 TGTGCCTGGAGTGTACGGTTCCGGACAGACACTAATGAAAAACTGTTTTTT CAWSVRFRTDTNEKLFF
TRBJ1-5 NA NA TRBV27 TGTGCCAGCAGTTCAGGGTCCGGCCAGCCCCAGCATTTT CASSSGSGQPQHF
TRBJ1-3 NA NA TRBV4-1 TGCGCCAGCAGCCAAGCCCGACTTGGAAACACCATATATTTT CASSQARLGNTIYF
TRBJ2-7 NA NA TRBV13 TGTGCCAGCAGCTTACCCTCGACAGGTGGATCCTACGAGCAGTACTTC CASSLPSTGGSYEQYF
TRBJ1-6 TRBD1 NA TRBV7-9 TGTGCCAGCAGCGCCCGGGACAGGGGGAATTCACCCCTCCACTTT CASSARDRGNSPLHF
TRBJ2-7 TRBD1 NA TRBV5-1 TGCGCCAGCAGCGGTGAGGGATGGGCAGGGGGCGACGAGCAGTACTTC CASSGEGWAGGDEQYF
TRBJ2-7 NA NA TRBV25-1 TGTGCCAGCAGTGAAGACCGCCCTTGGGGGCCCTACGAGCAGTACTTC CASSEDRPWGPYEQYF
TRBJ1-1 NA NA TRBV7-9 TGTGCCAGCAGCTTGGGGAGGCAGATGGTTACTGAAGCTTTCTTT CASSLGRQMVTEAFF
TRBJ1-4 NA NA TRBV15 TGTGCCACCAGCGGTCAGGCAAATGAAAAACTGTTTTTT CATSGQANEKLFF
TRBJ2-1 NA NA TRBV30 TGTGCCTGGAGTGGGGAAACCTCTTACAATGAGCAGTTCTTC CAWSGETSYNEQFF
TRBJ2-6 NA NA TRBV5-1 TGCGCCAGCAACTTCCCCCCGCGTAGAGGGATGGTCCCTCCTGGGGCCAACGTCCTGACTTTC CASNFPPRRGMVPPGANVLTF
TRBJ2-7 NA NA TRBV27 TGTGCCAGCAGTCCCTTTTGGGGGGGGCTCTACGAGCAGTACTTC CASSPFWGGLYEQYF
TRBJ2-1 TRBD2 few TRBV4-1 TGCGCCAGCAGCCAAGAGCTAGCGGGGGATTACAATGAGCAGTTCTTC CASSQELAGDYNEQFF
TRBJ2-3 NA NA TRBV2 TGTGCCAGCACCTGGACAGAGAGCACAGATACGCAGTATTTT CASTWTESTDTQYF
TRBJ2-7 NA NA TRBV5-6 TGTGCCAGCAGCATCGGGACTGACTACGAGCAGTACTTC CASSIGTDYEQYF
TRBJ2-1 TRBD1 few TRBV19 TGTGCCAGTAACCCGACAGGGTTTGGCAATGAGCAGTTCTTC CASNPTGFGNEQFF
TRBJ1-5 NA NA TRBV7-9 TGTGCCAGCAGACCGGCGCGGAGCAATCAGCCCCAGCATTTT CASRPARSNQPQHF
TRBJ2-3 TRBD2 NA TRBV5-1 TGCGCCAGCAGCCCCTCTAGCGGGGTTATAGATACGCAGTATTTT CASSPSSGVIDTQYF
TRBJ2-3 TRBD2 few TRBV9 TGTGCCAGCAGCGCGACTAGCGGGGCCACAGATACGCAGTATTTT CASSATSGATDTQYF
TRBJ2-2 NA few TRBV9 TGTGCCAGCAGCGTAGACACCGGGGAGCTGTTTTTT CASSVDTGELFF
TRBJ2-5 TRBD1 NA TRBV7-8 TGTGCCAGCAGCTGGAAAGACAGGGGAGAGACCCAGTACTTC CASSWKDRGETQYF